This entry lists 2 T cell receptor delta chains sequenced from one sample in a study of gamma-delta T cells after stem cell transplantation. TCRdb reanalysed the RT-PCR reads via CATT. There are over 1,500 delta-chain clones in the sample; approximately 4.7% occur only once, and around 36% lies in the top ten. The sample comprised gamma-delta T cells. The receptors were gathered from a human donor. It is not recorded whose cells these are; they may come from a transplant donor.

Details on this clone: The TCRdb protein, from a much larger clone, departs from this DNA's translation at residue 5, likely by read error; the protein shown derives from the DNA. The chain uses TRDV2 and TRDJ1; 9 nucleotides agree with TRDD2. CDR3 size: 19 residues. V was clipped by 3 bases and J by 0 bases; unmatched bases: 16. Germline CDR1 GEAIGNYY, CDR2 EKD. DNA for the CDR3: TGTGCCTGTGACTTCCTTCCTACTGAACTGGGGTCCAACACCGATAAACTCATCTTT. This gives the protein CACDFLPTELGSNTDKLIF.

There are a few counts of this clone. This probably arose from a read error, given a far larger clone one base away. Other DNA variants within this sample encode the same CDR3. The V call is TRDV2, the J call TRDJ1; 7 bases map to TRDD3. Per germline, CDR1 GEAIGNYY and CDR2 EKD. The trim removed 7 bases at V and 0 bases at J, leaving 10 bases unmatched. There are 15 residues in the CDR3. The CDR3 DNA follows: TGTGCCTGCGACTCGTTGGGGGAGTACACCGATAAACTCATCTTT. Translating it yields CACDSLGEYTDKLIF.